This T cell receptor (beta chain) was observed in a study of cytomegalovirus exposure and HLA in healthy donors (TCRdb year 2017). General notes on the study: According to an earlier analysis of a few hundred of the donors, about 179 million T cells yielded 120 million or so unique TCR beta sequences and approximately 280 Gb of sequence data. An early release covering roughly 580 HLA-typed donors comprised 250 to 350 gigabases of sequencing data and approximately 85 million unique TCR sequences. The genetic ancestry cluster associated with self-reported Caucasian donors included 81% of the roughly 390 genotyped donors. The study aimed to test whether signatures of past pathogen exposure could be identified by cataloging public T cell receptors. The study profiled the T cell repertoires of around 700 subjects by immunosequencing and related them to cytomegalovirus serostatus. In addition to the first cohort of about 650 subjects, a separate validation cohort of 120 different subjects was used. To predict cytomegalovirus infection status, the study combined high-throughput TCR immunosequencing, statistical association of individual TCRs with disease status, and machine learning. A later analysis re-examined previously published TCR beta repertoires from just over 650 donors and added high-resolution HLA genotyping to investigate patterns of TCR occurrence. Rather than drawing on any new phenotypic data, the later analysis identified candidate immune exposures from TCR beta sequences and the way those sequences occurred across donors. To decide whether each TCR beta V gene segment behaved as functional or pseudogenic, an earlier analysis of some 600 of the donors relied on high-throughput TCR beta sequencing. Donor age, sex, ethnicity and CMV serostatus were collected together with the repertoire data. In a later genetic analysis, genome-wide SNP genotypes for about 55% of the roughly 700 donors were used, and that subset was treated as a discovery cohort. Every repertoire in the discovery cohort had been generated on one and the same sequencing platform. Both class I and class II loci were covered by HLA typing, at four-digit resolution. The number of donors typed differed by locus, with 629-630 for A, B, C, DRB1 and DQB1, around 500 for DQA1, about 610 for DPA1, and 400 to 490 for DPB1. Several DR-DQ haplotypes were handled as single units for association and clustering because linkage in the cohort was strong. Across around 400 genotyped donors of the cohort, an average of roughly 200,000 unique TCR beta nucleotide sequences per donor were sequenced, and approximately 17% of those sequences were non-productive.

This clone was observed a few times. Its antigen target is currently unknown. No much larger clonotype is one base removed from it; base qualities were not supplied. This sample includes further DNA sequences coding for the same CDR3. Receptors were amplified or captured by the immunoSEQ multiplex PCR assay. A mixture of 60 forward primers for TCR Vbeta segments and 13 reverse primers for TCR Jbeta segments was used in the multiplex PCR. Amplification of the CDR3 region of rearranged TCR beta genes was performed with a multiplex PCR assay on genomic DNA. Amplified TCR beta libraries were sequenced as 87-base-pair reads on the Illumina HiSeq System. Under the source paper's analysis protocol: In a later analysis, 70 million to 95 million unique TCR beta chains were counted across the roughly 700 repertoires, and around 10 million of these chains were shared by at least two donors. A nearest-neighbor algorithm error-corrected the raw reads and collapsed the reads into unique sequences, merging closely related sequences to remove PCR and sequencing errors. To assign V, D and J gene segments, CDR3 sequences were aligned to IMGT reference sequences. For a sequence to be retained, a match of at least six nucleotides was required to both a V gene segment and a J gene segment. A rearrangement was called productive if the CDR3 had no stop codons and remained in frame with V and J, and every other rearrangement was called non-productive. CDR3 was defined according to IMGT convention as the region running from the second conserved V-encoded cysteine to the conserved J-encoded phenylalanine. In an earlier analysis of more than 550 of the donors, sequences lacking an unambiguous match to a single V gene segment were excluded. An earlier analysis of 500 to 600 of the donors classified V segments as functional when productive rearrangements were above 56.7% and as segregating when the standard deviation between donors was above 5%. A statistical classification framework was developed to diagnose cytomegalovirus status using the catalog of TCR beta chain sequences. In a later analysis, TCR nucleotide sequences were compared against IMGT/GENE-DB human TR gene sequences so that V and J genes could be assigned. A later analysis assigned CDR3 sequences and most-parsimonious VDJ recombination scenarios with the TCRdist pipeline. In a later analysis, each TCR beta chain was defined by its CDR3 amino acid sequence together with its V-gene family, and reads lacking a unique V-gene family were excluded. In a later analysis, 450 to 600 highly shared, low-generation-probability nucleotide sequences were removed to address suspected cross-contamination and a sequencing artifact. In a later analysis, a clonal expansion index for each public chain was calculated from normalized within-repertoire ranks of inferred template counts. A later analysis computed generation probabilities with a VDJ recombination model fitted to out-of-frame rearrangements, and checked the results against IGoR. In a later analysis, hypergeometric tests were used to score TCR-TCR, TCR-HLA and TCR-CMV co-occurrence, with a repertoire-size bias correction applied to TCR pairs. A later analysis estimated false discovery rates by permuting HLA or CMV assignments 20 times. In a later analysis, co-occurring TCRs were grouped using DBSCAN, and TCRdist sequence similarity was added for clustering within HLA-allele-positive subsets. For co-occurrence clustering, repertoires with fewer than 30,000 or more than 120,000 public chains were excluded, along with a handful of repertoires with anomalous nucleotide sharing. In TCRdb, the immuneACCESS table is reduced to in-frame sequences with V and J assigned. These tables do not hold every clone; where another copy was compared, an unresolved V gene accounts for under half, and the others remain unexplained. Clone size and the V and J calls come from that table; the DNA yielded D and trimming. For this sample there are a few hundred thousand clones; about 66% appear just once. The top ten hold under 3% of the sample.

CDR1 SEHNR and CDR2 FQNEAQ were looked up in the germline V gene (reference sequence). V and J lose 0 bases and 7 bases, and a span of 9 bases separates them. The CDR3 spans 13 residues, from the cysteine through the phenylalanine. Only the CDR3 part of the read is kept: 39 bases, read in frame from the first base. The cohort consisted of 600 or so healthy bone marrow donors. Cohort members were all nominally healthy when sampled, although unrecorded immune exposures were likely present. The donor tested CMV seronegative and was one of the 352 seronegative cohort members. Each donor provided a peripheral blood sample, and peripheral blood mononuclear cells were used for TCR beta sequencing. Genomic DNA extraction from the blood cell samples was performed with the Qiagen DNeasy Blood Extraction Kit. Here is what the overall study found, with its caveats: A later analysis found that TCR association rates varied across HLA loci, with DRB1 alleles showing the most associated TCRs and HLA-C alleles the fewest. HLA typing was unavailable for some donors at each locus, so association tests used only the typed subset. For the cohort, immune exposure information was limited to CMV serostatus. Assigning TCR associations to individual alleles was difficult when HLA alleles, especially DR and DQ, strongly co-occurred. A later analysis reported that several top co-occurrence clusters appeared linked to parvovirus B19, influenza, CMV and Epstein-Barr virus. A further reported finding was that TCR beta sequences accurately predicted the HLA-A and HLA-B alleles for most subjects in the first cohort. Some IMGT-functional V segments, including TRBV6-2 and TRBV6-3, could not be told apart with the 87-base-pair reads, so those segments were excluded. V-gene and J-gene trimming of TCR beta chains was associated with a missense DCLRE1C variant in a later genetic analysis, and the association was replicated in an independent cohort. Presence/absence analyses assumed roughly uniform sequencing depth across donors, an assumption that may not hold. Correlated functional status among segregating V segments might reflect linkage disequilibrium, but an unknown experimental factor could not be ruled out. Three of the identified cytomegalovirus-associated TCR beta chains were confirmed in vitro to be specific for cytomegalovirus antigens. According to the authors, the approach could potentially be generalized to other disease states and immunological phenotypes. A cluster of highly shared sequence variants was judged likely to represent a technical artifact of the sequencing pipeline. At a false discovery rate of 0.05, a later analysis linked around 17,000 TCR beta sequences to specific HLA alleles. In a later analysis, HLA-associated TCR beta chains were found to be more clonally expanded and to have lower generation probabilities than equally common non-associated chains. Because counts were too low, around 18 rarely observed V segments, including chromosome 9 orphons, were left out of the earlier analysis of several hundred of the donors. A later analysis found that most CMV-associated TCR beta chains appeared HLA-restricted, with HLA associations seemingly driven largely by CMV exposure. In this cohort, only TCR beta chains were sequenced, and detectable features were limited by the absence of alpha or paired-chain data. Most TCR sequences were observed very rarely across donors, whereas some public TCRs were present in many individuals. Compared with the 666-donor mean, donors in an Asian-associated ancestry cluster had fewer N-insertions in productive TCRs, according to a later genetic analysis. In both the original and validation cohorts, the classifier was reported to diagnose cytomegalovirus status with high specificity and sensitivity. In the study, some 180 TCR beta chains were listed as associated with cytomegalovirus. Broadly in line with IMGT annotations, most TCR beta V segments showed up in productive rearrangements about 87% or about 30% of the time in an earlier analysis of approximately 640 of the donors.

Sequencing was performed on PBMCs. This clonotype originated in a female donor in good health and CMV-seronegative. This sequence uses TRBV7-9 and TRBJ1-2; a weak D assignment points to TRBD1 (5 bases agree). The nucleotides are TGTGCCAGCAGCTTAGCAGGGGTTGGTGGCTACACCTTC. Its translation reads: CASSLAGVGGYTF. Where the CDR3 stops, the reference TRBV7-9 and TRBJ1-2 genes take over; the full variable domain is DTGVSQNPRHKITKRGQNVTFRCDPISEHNRLYWYRQTLGQGPEFLTYFQNEAQLEKSRLLSDRFSAERPKGSFSTLEIQRTEQGDSAMYLCASSLAGVGGYTFGSGTRLTVV.